Each of the 4 T cell receptor beta chains below was sequenced from the same sample in a study of blood T cell repertoires in COVID-19. The method was immunoSEQ multiplex PCR; TCRdb's version includes in-frame clones alone and lacks a portion of them. The profile covers 200,000 or so clones, with 82% appearing a single time and more than 4.5% taken by the ten largest. The sample consisted of peripheral blood. Receptor source: a woman aged 25-40 years with acute or convalescent COVID-19.

This sequence joins TRBV4-2 and TRBJ2-7; 7 nucleotides agree with TRBD2. Germline values: CDR1 LGHNA, CDR2 YNFKEQ. The CDR3 sequence is 15 residues long. The V gene end was trimmed by 0 bases and the J gene end by 3 bases; junction bases not matched to a gene: 5. CDR3 protein: CASSQEASGLYEQYF. CDR3 coding DNA: TGTGCCAGCAGCCAAGAGGCTAGCGGCCTCTACGAGCAGTACTTC.

The chain recombines TRBV28 with TRBJ1-6, with 8 bases lining up with TRBD1. J was trimmed by 3 bases and V by 6 bases; bases with no gene match: 4. The length of the CDR3 is 15 residues. Germline lookup yields CDR1 MDHEN and CDR2 SYDVKM. In DNA, the CDR3 is TGTGCCAGCAGGACAGGGGTCTTCTATAATTCACCCCTCCACTTT. Translation gives CASRTGVFYNSPLHF.

J is TRBJ2-5 and V is TRBV7-9; TRBD2 aligns across 7 bases. CDR3 length: 14 amino acids. V trimming: 3 bases; J trimming: 4 bases; junction bases outside the gene matches: 5. Looked up from germline, CDR1 is SEHNR and CDR2 is FQNEAQ (reference sequence). For the CDR3, the DNA is TGTGCCAGCAGCTTGGGAGCTAGCGGAGAGACCCAGTACTTC. Protein: CASSLGASGETQYF.

The chain links TRBV5-4 to TRBJ1-2; 10 positions agree with TRBD1. V lost 2 bases to trimming and J lost 5 bases; unmatched junction nucleotides: 9. This CDR3 contains 16 residues. Germline values: CDR1 SGHNT, CDR2 YYREEE (reference sequence). The CDR3 sequence: CASSFIRDRGVYGYTF. Here the CDR3 DNA reads TGTGCCAGCAGCTTTATAAGGGACAGGGGCGTTTATGGCTACACCTTC.